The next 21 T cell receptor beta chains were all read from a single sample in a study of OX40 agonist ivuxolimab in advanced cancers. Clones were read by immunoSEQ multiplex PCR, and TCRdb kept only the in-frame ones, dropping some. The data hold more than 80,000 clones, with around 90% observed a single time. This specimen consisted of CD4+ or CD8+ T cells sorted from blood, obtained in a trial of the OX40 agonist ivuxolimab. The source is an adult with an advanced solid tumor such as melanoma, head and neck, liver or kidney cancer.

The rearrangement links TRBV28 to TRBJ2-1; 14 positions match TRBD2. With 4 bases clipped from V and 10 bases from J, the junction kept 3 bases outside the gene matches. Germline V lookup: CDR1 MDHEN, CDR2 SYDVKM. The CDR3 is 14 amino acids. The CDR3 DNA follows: TGTGCCAGCAGTTCGACTAGCGGGAGGGGGGAGCAGTTCTTC. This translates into CASSSTSGRGEQFF.

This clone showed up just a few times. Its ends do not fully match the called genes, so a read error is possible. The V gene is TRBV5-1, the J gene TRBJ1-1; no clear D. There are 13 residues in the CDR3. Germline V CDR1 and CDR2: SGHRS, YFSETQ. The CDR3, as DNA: TGCGCCAGCAGCTTGACCTTGAACAGTGAAGCTTTCTTT. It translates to CASSLTLNSEAFF.

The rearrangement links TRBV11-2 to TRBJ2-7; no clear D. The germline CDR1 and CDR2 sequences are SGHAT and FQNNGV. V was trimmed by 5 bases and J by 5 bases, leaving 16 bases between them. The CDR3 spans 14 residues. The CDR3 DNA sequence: TGTGCCAGCAGCCTCTCGATGGAGTCCCACGAGCAGTACTTC. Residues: CASSLSMESHEQYF.

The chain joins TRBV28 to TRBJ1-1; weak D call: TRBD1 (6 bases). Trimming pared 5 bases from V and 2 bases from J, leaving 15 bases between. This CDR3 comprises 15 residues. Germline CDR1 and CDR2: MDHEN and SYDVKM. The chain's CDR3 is CASSPGDKLNTEAFF. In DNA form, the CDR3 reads TGTGCCAGCAGTCCGGGGGACAAGCTAAACACTGAAGCTTTCTTT.

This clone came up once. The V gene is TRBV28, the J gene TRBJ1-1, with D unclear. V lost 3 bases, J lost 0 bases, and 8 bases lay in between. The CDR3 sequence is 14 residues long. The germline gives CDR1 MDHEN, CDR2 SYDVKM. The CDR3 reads CASSFRGVNTEAFF. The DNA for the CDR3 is TGTGCCAGCAGTTTCCGAGGAGTGAACACTGAAGCTTTCTTT.

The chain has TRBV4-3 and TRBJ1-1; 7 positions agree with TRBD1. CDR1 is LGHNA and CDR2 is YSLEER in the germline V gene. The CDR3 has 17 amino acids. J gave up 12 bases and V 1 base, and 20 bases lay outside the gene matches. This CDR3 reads CASSQVKGTANSVKTFF. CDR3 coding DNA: TGCGCCAGCAGCCAAGTAAAAGGGACAGCGAACTCCGTAAAAACTTTCTTT.

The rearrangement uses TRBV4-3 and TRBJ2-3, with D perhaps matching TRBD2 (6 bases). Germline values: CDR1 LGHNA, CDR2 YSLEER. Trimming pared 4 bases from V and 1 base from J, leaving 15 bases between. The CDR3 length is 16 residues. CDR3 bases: TGCGCCAGCAGCCCGACTAGAGTTGATCGCACAGATACGCAGTATTTT. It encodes CASSPTRVDRTDTQYF.

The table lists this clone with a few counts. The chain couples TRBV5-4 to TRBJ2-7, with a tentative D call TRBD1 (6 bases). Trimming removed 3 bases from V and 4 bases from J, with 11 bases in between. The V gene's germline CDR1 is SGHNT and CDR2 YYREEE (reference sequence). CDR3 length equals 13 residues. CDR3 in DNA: TGTGCCAGCAGCTCCCCAGGGGCATACGAGCAGTACTTC. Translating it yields CASSSPGAYEQYF.

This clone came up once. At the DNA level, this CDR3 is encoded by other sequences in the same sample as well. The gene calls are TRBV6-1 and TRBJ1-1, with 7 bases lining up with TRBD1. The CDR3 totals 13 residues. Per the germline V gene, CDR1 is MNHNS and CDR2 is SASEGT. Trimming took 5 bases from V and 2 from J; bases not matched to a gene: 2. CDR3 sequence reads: CASSRQGNTEAFF. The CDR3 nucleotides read TGTGCCAGCAGTAGACAGGGCAACACTGAAGCTTTCTTT.

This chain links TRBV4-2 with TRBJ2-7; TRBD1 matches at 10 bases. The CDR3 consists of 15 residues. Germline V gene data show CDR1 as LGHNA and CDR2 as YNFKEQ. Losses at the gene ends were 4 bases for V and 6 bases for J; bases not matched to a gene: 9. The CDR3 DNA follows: TGTGCCAGCAGCCCCGACAGGGGGCTATATGCCGAGCAGTACTTC. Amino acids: CASSPDRGLYAEQYF.

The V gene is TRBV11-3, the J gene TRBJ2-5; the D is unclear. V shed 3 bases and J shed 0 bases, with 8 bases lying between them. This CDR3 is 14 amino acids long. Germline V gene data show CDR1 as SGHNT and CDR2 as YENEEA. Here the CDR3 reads CASSFDGYQETQYF. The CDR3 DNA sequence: TGTGCCAGCAGCTTCGACGGTTACCAAGAGACCCAGTACTTC.

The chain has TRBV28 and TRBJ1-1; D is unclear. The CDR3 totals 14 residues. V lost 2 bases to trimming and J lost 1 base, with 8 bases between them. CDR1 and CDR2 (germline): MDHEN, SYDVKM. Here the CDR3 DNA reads TGTGCCAGCAGTTTAGGGGTGAAGAACACTGAAGCTTTCTTT. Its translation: CASSLGVKNTEAFF.

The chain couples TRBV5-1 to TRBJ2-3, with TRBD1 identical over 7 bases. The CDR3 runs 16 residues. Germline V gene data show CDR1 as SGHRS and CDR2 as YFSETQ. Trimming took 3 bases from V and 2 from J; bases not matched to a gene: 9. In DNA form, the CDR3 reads TGCGCCAGCAGCTGGGGGACAGCCCAGAACACAGATACGCAGTATTTT. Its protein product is CASSWGTAQNTDTQYF.

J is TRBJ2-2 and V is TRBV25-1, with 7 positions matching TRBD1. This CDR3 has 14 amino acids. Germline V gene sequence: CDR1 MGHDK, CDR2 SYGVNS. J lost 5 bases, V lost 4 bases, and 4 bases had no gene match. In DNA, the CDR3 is TGTGCCAGCAGTGTTACAGGGGTGACCGGGGAGCTGTTTTTT. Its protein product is CASSVTGVTGELFF.

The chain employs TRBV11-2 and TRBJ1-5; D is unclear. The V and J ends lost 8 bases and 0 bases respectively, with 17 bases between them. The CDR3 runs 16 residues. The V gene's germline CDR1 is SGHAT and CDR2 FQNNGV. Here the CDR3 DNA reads TGTGCCAGCGGAGGCAGTCGGGAAATTAGCAATCAGCCCCAGCATTTT. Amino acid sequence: CASGGSREISNQPQHF.

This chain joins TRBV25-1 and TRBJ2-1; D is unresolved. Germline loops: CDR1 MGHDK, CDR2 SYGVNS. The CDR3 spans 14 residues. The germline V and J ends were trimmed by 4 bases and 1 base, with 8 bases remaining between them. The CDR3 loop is CASSGIGSYNEQFF. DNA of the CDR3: TGTGCCAGCAGTGGTATTGGGTCCTACAATGAGCAGTTCTTC. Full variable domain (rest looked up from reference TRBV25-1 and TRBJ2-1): EADIYQTPRYLVIGTGKKITLECSQTMGHDKMYWYQQDPGMELHLIHYSYGVNSTEKGDLSSESTVSRIRTEHFPLTLESARPSHTSQYLCASSGIGSYNEQFFGPGTRLTVL.

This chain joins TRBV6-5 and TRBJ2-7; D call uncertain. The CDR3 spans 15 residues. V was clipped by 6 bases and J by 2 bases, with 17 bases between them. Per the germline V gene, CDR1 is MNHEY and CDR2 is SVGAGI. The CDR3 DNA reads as TGTGCCAGCAGACCCCAGTACCGGGCCGCCTACGAGCAGTACTTC. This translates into CASRPQYRAAYEQYF.

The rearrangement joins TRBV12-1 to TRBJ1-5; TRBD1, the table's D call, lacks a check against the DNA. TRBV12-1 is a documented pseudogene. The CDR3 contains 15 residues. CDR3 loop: CASSSYWDRNQPQHF. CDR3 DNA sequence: TGTGCCAGCAGCTCCTACTGGGACAGAAATCAGCCCCAGCATTTT.

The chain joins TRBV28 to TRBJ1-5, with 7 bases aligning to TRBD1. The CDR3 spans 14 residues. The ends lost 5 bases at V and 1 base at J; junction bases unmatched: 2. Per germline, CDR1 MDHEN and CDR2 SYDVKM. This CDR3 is CASSGTVSNQPQHF. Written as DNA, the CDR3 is TGTGCCAGCAGTGGGACAGTAAGCAATCAGCCCCAGCATTTT.

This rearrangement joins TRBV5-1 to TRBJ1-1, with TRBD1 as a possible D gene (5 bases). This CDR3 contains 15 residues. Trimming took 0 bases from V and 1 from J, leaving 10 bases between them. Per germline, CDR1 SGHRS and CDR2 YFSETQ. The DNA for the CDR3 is TGCGCCAGCAGCTTGGCCACCGGACAGAACACTGAAGCTTTCTTT. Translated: CASSLATGQNTEAFF.

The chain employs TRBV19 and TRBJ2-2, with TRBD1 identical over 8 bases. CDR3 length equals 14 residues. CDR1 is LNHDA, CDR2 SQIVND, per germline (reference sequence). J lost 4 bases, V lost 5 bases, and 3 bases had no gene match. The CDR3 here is CASSQGAVTGELFF. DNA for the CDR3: TGTGCCAGTAGTCAGGGGGCGGTCACCGGGGAGCTGTTTTTT.